This T cell receptor (beta chain) emerged from a study of blood T cell repertoires in COVID-19. All enrollees were about 18 to 90 years old and from under 25 US areas. TCRdb keeps only in-frame clones here, not all; method: immunoSEQ multiplex PCR. The sample lists about 210,000 clones; more than 70% were seen once. What was sequenced was PBMCs or T cells enriched from blood (not recorded which). The receptor's source is a man aged 25 to 40 with acute COVID-19.

For the CDR3, the DNA is TGTGCCAGCAGCTTAGCGCCCTACAGGGGGCGAGGCGAAAAGACCCAGTACTTC. It codes for CASSLAPYRGRGEKTQYF. V is TRBV7-4 and J is TRBJ2-5; 9 bases map to TRBD1. The CDR3 contains 18 residues. Germline V lookup: CDR1 SGHVT, CDR2 SQSDAQ. V lost 0 bases, J lost 6 bases, and 14 bases stayed unmatched.